The source of this T cell receptor beta chain is a study of blood T cell repertoires in COVID-19. Study context: COVID-19 samples from acute and convalescent phases originated in the United States, Italy and Spain.

Original analysis: Reference gene primers were amplified, and this amplification served to estimate nucleated cell counts. The method was immunoSEQ multiplex PCR; TCRdb's version includes in-frame clones alone and lacks a portion of them. The V and J calls and clone size come from that table; D and trimming were worked out from the DNA. The table records 200,000 to 250,000 clones, 65% to 85% of them present only once. Seattle researchers signed up patients amid active infection and tracked them longitudinally. The CDR3 consists of 15 residues. V lost 4 bases and J lost 3; bases outside the gene matches: 3. CDR1 and CDR2 from the germline V gene are KGHSH and LQKENI.

Sequences were obtained from peripheral blood. This sequence joins TRBV18 and TRBJ2-1, with 10 bases identical to TRBD1. The sequence was obtained from a woman in her twenties or thirties with COVID-19, enrolled during active disease. The chain's CDR3 is CASSQTGGVYNEQFF. CDR3 DNA: TGTGCCAGCTCACAGACAGGGGGCGTCTACAATGAGCAGTTCTTC. Together with reference TRBV18 and TRBJ2-1, the CDR3 gives the full variable domain: NAGVMQNPRHLVRRRGQEARLRCSPMKGHSHVYWYRQLPEEGLKFMVYLQKENIIDESGMPKERFSAEFPKEGPSILRIQQVVRGDSAAYFCASSQTGGVYNEQFFGPGTRLTVL.